This note documents a single T cell receptor (beta chain) sequence. Its specificity is unknown. The source of the sample is a study of cytomegalovirus exposure and HLA in healthy donors. On the study more broadly: Early release data held tens of millions of unique TCRs from HLA-typed donors.

CDR1 and CDR2 from the germline V gene are SGHDT and YYEEEE. The CDR3 is made up of 13 amino acids. Trimming shortened V by 0 bases and J by 4 bases, and 5 bases separated the two germline ends. Researchers ran the PCR with 60 Vbeta and 13 Jbeta primers. Produced via immunoSEQ multiplex PCR; TCRdb's table is partial and in-frame only. This sample has 90,000 to 120,000 clones; approximately 76% occur once, and the top ten carry around 5%. The study, taken as a whole, reports: Later analysis identified several of the most significant clusters that appeared linked to common viral pathogens. Cytomegalovirus association was assigned to 150 to 200 TCR beta chains. As a later analysis revealed, the rate of TCR association differed by HLA locus, with DRB1 most and HLA-C fewest.

This sequence originates from a woman between 18 and 29 years old in good health and CMV-seropositive. Material for sequencing was PBMCs. The J gene is TRBJ1-3, the V gene TRBV5-6; D unclear. CDR3 loop: CASSLDIGNTIYF. The CDR3 nucleotides read TGTGCCAGCAGCTTGGACATCGGAAACACCATATATTTT.